The 11 T cell receptor beta chains reported below all come from one sample, sequenced in a study of T cells in Graves' hyperthyroidism and ophthalmopathy. RNA transcripts gave rise to amplified TCR beta CDR3 regions. HTBI primers drove first-round RT-PCR of the TCR CDR3. TCRdb re-called the multiplex PCR reads through MiXCR, storing one row per CDR3 protein. The sample contains about 400,000 distinct CDR3 sequences, over 11% of which appear only once. Sequencing used blood. The source is a man aged 45 to 65 with Graves' ophthalmopathy.

This clonotype was observed at least ten times. The rearrangement uses TRBV2 and TRBJ2-7, with 9 bases lining up with TRBD1. The CDR3 sequence is 12 residues long. Trimming removed 5 bases from V and 6 bases from J; junction bases left unmatched: 2. CDR1 and CDR2 from the germline V gene are SNHLY and FYNNEI. DNA of the CDR3: TGTGCCAGCAGTAAGACAGGGGGCGAGCAGTACTTC. This codes for CASSKTGGEQYF.

This clonotype was detected many times. CDR3 sequence (DNA): TGTGCCACGTCCCCCCCCTACAATGAGCAGTTCTTC. Translated: CATSPPYNEQFF. The rearrangement joins TRBV28 to TRBJ2-1; D unclear. The CDR3 is 12 residues long. Per the germline V gene, CDR1 is MDHEN and CDR2 is SYDVKM. The ends were cut back, 10 bases at V and 2 bases at J, with 9 bases in the middle. Full variable domain (missing parts from reference TRBV28 and TRBJ2-1): DVKVTQSSRYLVKRTGEKVFLECVQDMDHENMFWYRQDPGLGLRLIYFSYDVKMKEKGDIPEGYSVSREKKERFSLILESASTNQTSMYLCATSPPYNEQFFGPGTRLTVL.

This clonotype occurred many times. The chain links TRBV18 to TRBJ2-2; D is unresolved. Trimming removed 0 bases from V and 7 bases from J, with 6 bases in between. This CDR3 has 13 residues. CDR1 is KGHSH and CDR2 is LQKENI in the germline V gene. The CDR3 DNA follows: TGTGCCAGCTCACCACCGATAGTCGGGGAGCTGTTTTTT. Encoded protein: CASSPPIVGELFF.

This clonotype appeared a few times. This chain connects TRBV9 to TRBJ2-5, with TRBD2 identical over 8 bases. This CDR3 has 15 amino acids. The J segment lost 5 bases and the V segment lost 4 bases, leaving 10 bases of the junction unmatched. In germline, CDR1 is SGDLS, CDR2 YYNGEE. The CDR3 here is CASSSVSGSSETQYF. CDR3 nucleotide sequence: TGTGCCAGCAGCTCCGTAAGCGGGAGTTCGGAGACCCAGTACTTC.

This clonotype was seen a single time. One junction end disagrees with the germline gene, perhaps due to a read error. The rearrangement joins TRBV7-9 to TRBJ2-7; D is unclear. This CDR3 is 15 amino acids long. Germline V gene lookup returns CDR1 SEHNR and CDR2 FQNEAQ (reference sequence). This CDR3 reads CASSPQFGSSYEQYF. In DNA form, the CDR3 reads TGCGCCAGCAGCCCCCAGTTTGGAAGCTCCTACGAGCAGTACTTC. Full variable domain (remainder filled in from reference TRBV7-9 and TRBJ2-7): DTGVSQNPRHKITKRGQNVTFRCDPISEHNRLYWYRQTLGQGPEFLTYFQNEAQLEKSRLLSDRFSAERPKGSFSTLEIQRTEQGDSAMYLCASSPQFGSSYEQYFGPGTRLTVT.

In its sample, this clonotype was seen many times. The V call is TRBV29-1, the J call TRBJ1-2; D gene uncertain. CDR3 size: 13 residues. The V end lost 4 bases, the J end lost 7 bases, and 16 bases lay between the germline ends. The germline CDR1 and CDR2 sequences are SQVTM and ANQGSEA. CDR3 sequence (DNA): TGCAGCGTTGGAGAGGCCGCTGGTGGTGGCTACACCTTC. Its translation: CSVGEAAGGGYTF.

There are many counts of this clonotype. The rearrangement joins TRBV2 to TRBJ1-4, with 8 bases aligning to TRBD1. The CDR3 totals 11 residues. The J segment lost 8 bases and the V segment lost 11 bases, leaving 4 bases of the junction unmatched. Germline loops: CDR1 SNHLY, CDR2 FYNNEI. DNA of the CDR3: TGTGCCGGACAGGGATACGAAAAACTGTTTTTT. It specifies CAGQGYEKLFF. The full variable domain, its missing parts supplied by reference TRBV2 and TRBJ1-4, is EPEVTQTPSHQVTQMGQEVILRCVPISNHLYFYWYRQILGQKVEFLVSFYNNEISEKSEIFDDQFSVERPDGSNFTLKIRSTKLEDSAMYFCAGQGYEKLFFGSGTQLSVL.

This clonotype was seen at least ten times. The gene calls are TRBV2 and TRBJ2-1, with D unclear. Germline V gene sequence: CDR1 SNHLY, CDR2 FYNNEI. Deletions cut 3 bases from V and 4 bases from J, with 4 bases between. This CDR3 spans 12 amino acids. CDR3 protein: CASSDPYNEQFF. DNA of the CDR3: TGTGCCAGCAGTGACCCGTACAATGAGCAGTTCTTC.

This clonotype occurred many times. V gene TRBV2 combines with J gene TRBJ1-2, with TRBD1 matching over 10 bases. From germline, CDR1 is SNHLY and CDR2 FYNNEI. The length of the CDR3 is 13 residues. Trimming took 8 bases from V and 7 from J; bases not matched to a gene: 7. The CDR3 DNA reads as TGTGCCAGCGACGTGGGGACAGGGGCTGGCTACACCTTC. It encodes CASDVGTGAGYTF.

The chain carries TRBV19 and TRBJ2-1; D gene unclear. Trimming cost V 10 bases and J 8 bases, with 21 bases left between them. The CDR3 covers 14 residues. The germline V gene has CDR1 LNHDA and CDR2 SQIVND (reference sequence). The CDR3 coding sequence is TGTGCCACCCCGTGGCCCTCGATCTTGGATGAGCAGTTCTTC. Translating it yields CATPWPSILDEQFF. The variable domain in full, with the rest retrieved from reference TRBV19 and TRBJ2-1, is DGGITQSPKYLFRKEGQNVTLSCEQNLNHDAMYWYRQDPGQGLRLIYYSQIVNDFQKGDIAEGYSVSREKKESFPLTVTSAQKNPTAFYLCATPWPSILDEQFFGPGTRLTVL.

Ten or more counts support this clonotype. The rearrangement links TRBV7-6 to TRBJ2-7; a weak D match, TRBD2 (5 bases). Germline-derived CDR1 and CDR2 are SGHVS and FNYEAQ. This CDR3 contains 14 residues. V lost 2 bases and J 0 bases, leaving 8 bases between the germline ends. The CDR3 sequence is CASSLSSFSYEQYF. For the CDR3, the DNA is TGTGCCAGCAGCTTATCTAGCTTCTCCTACGAGCAGTACTTC. The full variable domain, in which reference TRBV7-6 and TRBJ2-7 provide the parts outside the CDR3, is GAGVSQSPRYKVTKRGQDVALRCDPISGHVSLYWYRQALGQGPEFLTYFNYEAQQDKSGLPNDRFSAERPEGSISTLTIQRTEQRDSAMYRCASSLSSFSYEQYFGPGTRLTVT.